A selection of T cell receptor beta chains follows, all from one sample in a study of T-cell memory formation after mild COVID-19. One entry per CDR3 protein results from TCRdb running MiXCR on the 5' RACE reads. The repertoire holds roughly 350,000 distinct CDR3 sequences, with around 21% as singletons. Specimen: PBMCs or a T cell subset sorted from them (not recorded which). Every receptor here comes from an adult woman who had mild COVID-19 (a few samples of this study predate the infection). Cell type and time point are not known. Each CDR3 is given with its conserved first and last residue. The D gene is left open where the match is weak. Size values are once, few and many counts, or a class for expanded clones, and some rows have none.

>.|14|TRBV19|TRBD2|TRBJ2-3
CASRNLAGTDTQYF
TGTGCCAGTCGTAATCTAGCGGGCACAGATACGCAGTATTTT
>.|18|TRBV6-5|TRBD1|TRBJ1-2
CASSYSAITGTGESGYTF
TGTGCCAGCAGTTACTCTGCCATAACCGGGACAGGGGAGAGTGGCTACACCTTC
>.|15|TRBV4-1|.|TRBJ1-1
CASSQDGYMNTEAFF
TGCGCCAGCAGCCAGGACGGATATATGAACACTGAAGCTTTCTTT
>.|15|TRBV7-3|.|TRBJ2-3
CASSLQGGGTDTQYF
TGTGCCAGCAGCCTACAGGGAGGGGGCACAGATACGCAGTATTTT
>few|13|TRBV5-1|.|TRBJ2-5
CASSLRLQETQYF
TGCGCCAGCAGCTTGCGGTTACAAGAGACCCAGTACTTC
>few|14|TRBV7-9|.|TRBJ2-7
CASSLGLGADEQYF
TGTGCCAGCAGCTTAGGGCTAGGCGCCGACGAGCAGTACTTC
>few|16|TRBV12-3/TRBV12-4|TRBD2|TRBJ2-7
CASSLGQGTSGYEQYF
TGTGCCAGCAGTTTAGGTCAAGGGACTAGCGGATACGAGCAGTACTTC
>many|15|TRBV10-3|TRBD2|TRBJ2-7
CAISGGSSKNYEQYF
TGTGCCATCTCGGGAGGGTCTTCGAAAAACTACGAGCAGTACTTC
>.|13|TRBV20-1|.|TRBJ2-7
CSASEGLTYEQYF
TGCAGTGCTAGCGAGGGACTCACCTACGAGCAGTACTTC
>.|14|TRBV10-3|.|TRBJ2-7
CATKSGPEGSKQYF
TGTGCCACCAAATCCGGTCCCGAGGGCTCGAAGCAGTACTTC
>few|14|TRBV15|.|TRBJ2-3
CATSRDQGSDTQYF
TGTGCCACCAGCAGAGATCAGGGCTCGGATACGCAGTATTTT
>.|12|TRBV18|.|TRBJ2-7
CASSGQGNEQYF
TGTGCCAGCTCAGGGCAGGGCAACGAGCAGTACTTC
>.|15|TRBV9|.|TRBJ1-1
CASSAAGTPNTEAFF
TGTGCCAGCAGCGCCGCCGGGACACCGAACACTGAAGCTTTCTTT
>.|15|TRBV20-1|TRBD1|TRBJ1-5
CSAISTGDYNQPQHF
TGCAGTGCCATTTCGACAGGGGACTACAATCAGCCCCAGCATTTT
>many|13|TRBV3-1|.|TRBJ1-5
CASSQQGNQPQHF
TGTGCCAGCAGTCAACAGGGAAATCAGCCCCAGCATTTT
>.|11|TRBV3-1|TRBD1|TRBJ1-1
CASREGQEAFF
TGTGCCAGCAGGGAGGGACAGGAAGCTTTCTTT
>.|18|TRBV6-5|.|TRBJ1-1
CASSYSTASEERNSEAFF
TGTGCCAGCAGTTACTCGACGGCCAGCGAGGAGAGAAACAGTGAAGCTTTCTTT
>many|15|TRBV20-1|TRBD2|TRBJ2-1
CSARVSSLAGVEQFF
TGCAGTGCTAGAGTATCCAGTCTAGCGGGGGTCGAGCAGTTCTTC
>.|14|TRBV3-1|.|TRBJ2-7
CASRAGTGSYEQYF
TGTGCCAGCAGAGCCGGGACTGGGTCCTACGAGCAGTACTTC
>.|15|TRBV27|TRBD2|TRBJ2-1
CASTLGTSGANEQFF
TGTGCCAGCACCTTAGGGACTAGCGGAGCCAATGAGCAGTTCTTC
>.|14|TRBV27|.|TRBJ1-5
CASSLYESGDEKHF
TGTGCCAGCAGTTTATATGAGAGTGGAGACGAAAAGCATTTT
>.|20|TRBV3-1|TRBD2|TRBJ2-2
CASSQEERTSGGAATGELFF
TGTGCCAGCAGCCAAGAGGAGAGGACTAGCGGGGGGGCCGCCACCGGGGAGCTGTTTTTT
>few|15|TRBV9|.|TRBJ2-7
CASSGGTSSSYEQYF
TGTGCCAGCAGCGGAGGGACTTCGAGCTCCTACGAGCAGTACTTC
>few|12|TRBV30|TRBD2|TRBJ2-1
CAWSPPRGGWFF
TGTGCCTGGAGCCCGCCTCGGGGGGGTTGGTTCTTC
>.|13|TRBV20-1|TRBD1|TRBJ1-2
CSARGTGGFGYTF
TGCAGTGCTAGAGGGACAGGGGGATTTGGCTACACCTTC
>few|13|TRBV10-3|TRBD2|TRBJ2-1
CAISLAGNNEQFF
TGTGCCATCAGTCTAGCGGGCAACAATGAGCAGTTCTTC
>few|15|TRBV10-3|TRBD2|TRBJ2-7
CAIREGLADSYEQYF
TGTGCCATCAGAGAGGGACTAGCGGACTCCTACGAGCAGTACTTC
>.|15|TRBV20-1|TRBD2|TRBJ2-3
CSAHPYEREPDTQYF
TGCAGTGCCCACCCTTACGAGCGGGAGCCAGATACGCAGTATTTT
>few|12|TRBV19|TRBD2|TRBJ2-3
CASSGAGYTQYF
TGTGCCAGTAGTGGAGCGGGGTATACGCAGTATTTT
>.|13|TRBV7-8|.|TRBJ1-5
CASSLYRDQPQHF
TGTGCCAGCAGCTTATATCGGGATCAGCCCCAGCATTTT
>few|15|TRBV18|TRBD1|TRBJ1-1
CASSRQAGGREEAFF
TGTGCCAGCTCACGACAAGCAGGGGGCCGCGAAGAAGCTTTCTTT
>.|15|TRBV12-3/TRBV12-4|.|TRBJ2-1
CASRGQGGGHNEQFF
TGTGCCAGCAGGGGGCAGGGAGGGGGACACAATGAGCAGTTCTTC
>.|13|TRBV4-1|.|TRBJ2-3
CASSQNPRDTQYF
TGCGCCAGCAGCCAGAACCCCAGGGATACGCAGTATTTT
>few|17|TRBV27|TRBD2|TRBJ2-2
CASSPASLAGPTGELFF
TGTGCCAGCAGTCCTGCCTCGCTAGCGGGGCCCACCGGGGAGCTGTTTTTT
>.|17|TRBV4-1|TRBD2|TRBJ2-1
CASSQVFILLADNEQFF
TGCGCCAGCAGCCAAGTTTTCATTTTACTAGCGGATAATGAGCAGTTCTTC
>few|14|TRBV7-2|TRBD1|TRBJ2-7
CASSSRQGDSEQYF
TGTGCCAGCAGCAGCCGACAGGGGGATAGCGAGCAGTACTTC
>.|17|TRBV27|TRBD2|TRBJ2-1
CASSLPPGASGANEQFF
TGTGCCAGCAGTTTACCCCCAGGGGCTAGCGGGGCGAATGAGCAGTTCTTC
>.|14|TRBV30|.|TRBJ2-1
CAWSKASSYNEQFF
TGTGCCTGGAGTAAGGCGAGCTCCTACAATGAGCAGTTCTTC
>few|16|TRBV20-1|TRBD2|TRBJ2-1
CSARDSRLAAYNEQFF
TGCAGTGCTAGAGATTCCAGACTAGCGGCCTACAATGAGCAGTTCTTC
>many|13|TRBV18|.|TRBJ2-7
CASSPAPGYEQYF
TGTGCCAGCTCACCCGCCCCAGGGTACGAACAGTACTTC
>few|12|TRBV7-2|.|TRBJ2-7
CASSLAQGIRYF
TGTGCCAGCAGCTTAGCGCAAGGGATTAGGTACTTC
>few|14|TRBV7-8|TRBD1|TRBJ1-1
CASSTGTGVPEAFF
TGTGCCAGCAGCACTGGGACAGGGGTTCCTGAAGCTTTCTTT
>.|16|TRBV30|.|TRBJ2-1
CAWSVQSHGPYNEQFF
TGTGCCTGGAGTGTACAGAGTCACGGCCCCTACAATGAGCAGTTCTTC
>.|13|TRBV2|.|TRBJ1-1
CASMMGMAGKAFF
TGTGCCAGCATGATGGGAATGGCAGGTAAAGCTTTCTTT
>.|13|TRBV6-5|.|TRBJ2-1
CASSQGYYNEQFF
TGTGCCAGCAGTCAAGGTTATTACAATGAGCAGTTCTTC
>many|17|TRBV7-8|.|TRBJ1-2
CASSLWSLRGRGYGYTF
TGTGCCAGCAGCTTATGGTCGCTCCGGGGGCGCGGCTATGGCTACACCTTC
>.|11|TRBV18|.|TRBJ2-1
CASSPSEEQFF
TGTGCCAGCTCACCTAGCGAAGAGCAGTTCTTC
>few|13|TRBV11-2|.|TRBJ2-1
CASSLEVGNEQFF
TGTGCCAGCAGCTTGGAGGTGGGGAATGAGCAGTTCTTC
>.|13|TRBV5-1|.|TRBJ2-3
CASLEGGTDTQYF
TGCGCCAGCCTCGAGGGGGGCACAGATACGCAGTATTTT
>.|16|TRBV9|TRBD1|TRBJ2-1
CASSVGQGYLVDEQFF
TGTGCCAGCAGCGTCGGACAGGGTTACCTTGTAGATGAGCAGTTCTTC
>few|18|TRBV6-2/TRBV6-3|TRBD2|TRBJ2-1
CASSFPTSGDSSYNEQFF
TGTGCCAGCAGTTTCCCGACTAGCGGGGATAGCTCCTACAATGAGCAGTTCTTC
>.|14|TRBV7-8|TRBD2|TRBJ2-7
CASSSRTSWYEQYF
TGTGCCAGCAGCTCGAGGACTAGCTGGTACGAGCAGTACTTC
>few|14|TRBV20-1|.|TRBJ2-1
CSAKGRLTRNEQFF
TGCAGTGCTAAGGGGAGACTTACCAGGAATGAGCAGTTCTTC
>few|15|TRBV7-9|.|TRBJ2-3
CASSPPAGITDTQYF
TGTGCCAGCAGCCCCCCAGCGGGTATCACAGATACGCAGTATTTT